This T cell receptor beta chain was sequenced during a study of CD8+ T cells in alopecia areata. Study-level points and caveats: Normal-skin resident alphabeta T cells also appear among scalp sample sequences. Lesional scalp displayed greater clonality than normal scalp, most notably in alopecia totalis/universalis. Patients displayed less clarity in TCR sharing than mice, a finding possibly related to HLA.

Concerning this clone: What it binds is unknown.

As the sequencing template, cDNA was produced by extracting RNA and reverse transcribing it. The repertoire was sequenced with immunoSEQ multiplex PCR; TCRdb's copy has only in-frame clones and lacks some. The sample holds about 140,000 clones, 55% seen once. Researchers picked out CD4+ and CD8+ T cells from PBMCs by sorting. The CDR3 loop spans 15 amino acids. CDR1 is SGHRS, CDR2 YFSETQ, per germline. Trimming removed 7 bases from V and 2 bases from J, with 17 bases in between. This sequence joins TRBV5-1 and TRBJ2-3, with D possibly being TRBD2 (6 bases). The sequencing input was CD4+ T cells sorted from blood. This receptor was identified in a human donor in good health. The DNA of the CDR3 is TGCGCCAGCGGACCCGGCGGGATTGCCACAGATACGCAGTATTTT. Amino acid sequence: CASGPGGIATDTQYF.